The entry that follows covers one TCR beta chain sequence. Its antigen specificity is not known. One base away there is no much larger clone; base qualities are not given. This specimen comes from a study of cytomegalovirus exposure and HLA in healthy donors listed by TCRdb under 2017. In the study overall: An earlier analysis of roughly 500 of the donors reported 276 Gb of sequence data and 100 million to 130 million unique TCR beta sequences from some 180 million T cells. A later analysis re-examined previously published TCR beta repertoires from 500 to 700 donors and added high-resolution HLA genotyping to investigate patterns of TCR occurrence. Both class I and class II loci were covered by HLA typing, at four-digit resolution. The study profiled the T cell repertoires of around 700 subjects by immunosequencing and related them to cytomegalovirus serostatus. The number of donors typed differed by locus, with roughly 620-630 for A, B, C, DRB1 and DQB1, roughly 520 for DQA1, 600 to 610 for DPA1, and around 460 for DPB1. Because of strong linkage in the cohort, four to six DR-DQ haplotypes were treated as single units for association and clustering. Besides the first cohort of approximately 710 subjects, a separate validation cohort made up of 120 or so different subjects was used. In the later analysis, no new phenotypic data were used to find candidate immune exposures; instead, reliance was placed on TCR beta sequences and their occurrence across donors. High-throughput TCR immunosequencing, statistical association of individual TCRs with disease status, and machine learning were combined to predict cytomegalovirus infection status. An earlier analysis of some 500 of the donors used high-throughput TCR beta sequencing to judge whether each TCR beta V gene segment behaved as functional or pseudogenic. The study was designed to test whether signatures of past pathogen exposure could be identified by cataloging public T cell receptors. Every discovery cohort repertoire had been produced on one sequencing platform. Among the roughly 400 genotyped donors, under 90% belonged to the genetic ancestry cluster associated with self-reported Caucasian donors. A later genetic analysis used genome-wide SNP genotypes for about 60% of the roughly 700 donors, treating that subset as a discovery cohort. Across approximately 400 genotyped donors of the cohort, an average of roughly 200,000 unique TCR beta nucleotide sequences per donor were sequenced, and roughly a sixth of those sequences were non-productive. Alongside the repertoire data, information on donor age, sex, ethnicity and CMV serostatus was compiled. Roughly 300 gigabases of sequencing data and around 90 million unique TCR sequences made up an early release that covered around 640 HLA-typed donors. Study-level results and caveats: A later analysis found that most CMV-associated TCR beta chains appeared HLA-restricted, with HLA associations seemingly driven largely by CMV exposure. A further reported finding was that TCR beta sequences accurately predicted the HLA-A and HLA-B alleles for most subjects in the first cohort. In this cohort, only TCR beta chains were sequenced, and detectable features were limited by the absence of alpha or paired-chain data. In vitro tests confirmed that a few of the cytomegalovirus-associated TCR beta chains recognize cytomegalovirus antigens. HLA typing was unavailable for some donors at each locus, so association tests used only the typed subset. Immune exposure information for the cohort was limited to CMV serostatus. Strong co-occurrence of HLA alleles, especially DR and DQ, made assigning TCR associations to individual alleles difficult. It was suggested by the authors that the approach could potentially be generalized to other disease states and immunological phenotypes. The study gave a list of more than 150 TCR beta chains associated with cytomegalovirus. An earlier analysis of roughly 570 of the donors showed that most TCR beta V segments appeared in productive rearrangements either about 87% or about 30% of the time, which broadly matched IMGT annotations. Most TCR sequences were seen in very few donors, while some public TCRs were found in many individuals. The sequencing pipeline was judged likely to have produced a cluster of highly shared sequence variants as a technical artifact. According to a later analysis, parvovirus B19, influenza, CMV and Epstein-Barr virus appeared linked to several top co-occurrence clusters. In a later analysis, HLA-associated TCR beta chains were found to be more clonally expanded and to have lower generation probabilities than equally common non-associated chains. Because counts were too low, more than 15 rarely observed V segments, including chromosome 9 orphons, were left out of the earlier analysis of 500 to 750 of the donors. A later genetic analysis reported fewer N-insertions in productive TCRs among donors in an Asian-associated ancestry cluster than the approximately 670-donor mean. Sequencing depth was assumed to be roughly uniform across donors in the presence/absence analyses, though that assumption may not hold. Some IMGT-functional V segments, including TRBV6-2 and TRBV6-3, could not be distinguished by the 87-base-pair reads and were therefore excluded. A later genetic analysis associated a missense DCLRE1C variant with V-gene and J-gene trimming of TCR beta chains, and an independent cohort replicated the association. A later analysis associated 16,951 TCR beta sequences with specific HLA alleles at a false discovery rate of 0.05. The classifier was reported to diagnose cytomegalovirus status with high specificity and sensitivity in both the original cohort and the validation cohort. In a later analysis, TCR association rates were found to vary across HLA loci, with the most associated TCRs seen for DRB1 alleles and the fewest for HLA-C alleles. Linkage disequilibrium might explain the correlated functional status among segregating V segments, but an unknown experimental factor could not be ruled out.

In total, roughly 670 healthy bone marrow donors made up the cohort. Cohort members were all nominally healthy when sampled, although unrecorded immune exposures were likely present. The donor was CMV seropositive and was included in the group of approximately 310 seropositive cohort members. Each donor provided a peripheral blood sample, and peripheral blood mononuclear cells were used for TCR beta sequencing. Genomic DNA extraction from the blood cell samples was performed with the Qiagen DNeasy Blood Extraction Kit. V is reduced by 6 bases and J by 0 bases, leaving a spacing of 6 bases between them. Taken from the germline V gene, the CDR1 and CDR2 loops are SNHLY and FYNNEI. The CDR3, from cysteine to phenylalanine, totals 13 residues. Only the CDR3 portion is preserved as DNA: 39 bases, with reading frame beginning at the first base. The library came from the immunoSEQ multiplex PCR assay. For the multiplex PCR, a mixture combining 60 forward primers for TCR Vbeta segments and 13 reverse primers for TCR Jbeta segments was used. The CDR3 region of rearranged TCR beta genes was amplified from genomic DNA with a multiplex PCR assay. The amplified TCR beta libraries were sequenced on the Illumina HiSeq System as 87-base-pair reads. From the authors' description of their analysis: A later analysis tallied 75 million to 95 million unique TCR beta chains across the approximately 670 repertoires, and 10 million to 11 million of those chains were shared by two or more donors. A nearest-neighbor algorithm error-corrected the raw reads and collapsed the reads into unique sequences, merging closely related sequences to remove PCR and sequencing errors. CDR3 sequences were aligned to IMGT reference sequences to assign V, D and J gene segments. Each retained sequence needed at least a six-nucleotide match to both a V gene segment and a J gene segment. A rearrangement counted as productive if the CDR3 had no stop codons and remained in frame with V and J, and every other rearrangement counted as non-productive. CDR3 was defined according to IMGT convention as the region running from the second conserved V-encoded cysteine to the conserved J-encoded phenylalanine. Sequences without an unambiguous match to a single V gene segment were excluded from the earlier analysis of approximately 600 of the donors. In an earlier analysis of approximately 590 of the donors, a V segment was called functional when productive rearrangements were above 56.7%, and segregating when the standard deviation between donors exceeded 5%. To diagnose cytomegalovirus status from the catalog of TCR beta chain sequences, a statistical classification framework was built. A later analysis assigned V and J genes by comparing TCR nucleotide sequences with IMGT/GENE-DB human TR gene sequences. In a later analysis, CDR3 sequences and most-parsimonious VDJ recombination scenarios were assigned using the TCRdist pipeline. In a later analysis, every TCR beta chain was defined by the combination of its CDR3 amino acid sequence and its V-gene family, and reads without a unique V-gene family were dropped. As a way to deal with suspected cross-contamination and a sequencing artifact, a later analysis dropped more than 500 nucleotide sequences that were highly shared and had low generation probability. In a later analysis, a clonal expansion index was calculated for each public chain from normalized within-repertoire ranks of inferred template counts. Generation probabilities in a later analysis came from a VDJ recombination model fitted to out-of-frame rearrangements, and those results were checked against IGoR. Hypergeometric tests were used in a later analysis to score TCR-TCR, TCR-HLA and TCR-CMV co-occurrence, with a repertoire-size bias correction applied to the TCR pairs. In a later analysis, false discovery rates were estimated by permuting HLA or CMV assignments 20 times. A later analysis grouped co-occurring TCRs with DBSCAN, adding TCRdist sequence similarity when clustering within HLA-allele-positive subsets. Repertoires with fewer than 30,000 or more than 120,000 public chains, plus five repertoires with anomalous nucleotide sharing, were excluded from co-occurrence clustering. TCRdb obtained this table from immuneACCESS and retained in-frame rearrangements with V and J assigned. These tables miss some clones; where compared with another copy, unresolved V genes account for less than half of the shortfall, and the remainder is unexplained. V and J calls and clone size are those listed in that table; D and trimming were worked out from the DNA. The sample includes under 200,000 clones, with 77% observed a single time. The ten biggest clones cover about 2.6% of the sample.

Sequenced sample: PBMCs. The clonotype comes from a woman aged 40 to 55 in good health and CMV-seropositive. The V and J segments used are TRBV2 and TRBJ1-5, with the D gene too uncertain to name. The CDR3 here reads CASRRGSNQPQHF. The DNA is TGTGCCAGCAGGAGAGGTAGCAATCAGCCCCAGCATTTT. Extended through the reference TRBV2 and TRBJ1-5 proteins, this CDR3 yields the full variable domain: EPEVTQTPSHQVTQMGQEVILRCVPISNHLYFYWYRQILGQKVEFLVSFYNNEISEKSEIFDDQFSVERPDGSNFTLKIRSTKLEDSAMYFCASRRGSNQPQHFGDGTRLSIL.